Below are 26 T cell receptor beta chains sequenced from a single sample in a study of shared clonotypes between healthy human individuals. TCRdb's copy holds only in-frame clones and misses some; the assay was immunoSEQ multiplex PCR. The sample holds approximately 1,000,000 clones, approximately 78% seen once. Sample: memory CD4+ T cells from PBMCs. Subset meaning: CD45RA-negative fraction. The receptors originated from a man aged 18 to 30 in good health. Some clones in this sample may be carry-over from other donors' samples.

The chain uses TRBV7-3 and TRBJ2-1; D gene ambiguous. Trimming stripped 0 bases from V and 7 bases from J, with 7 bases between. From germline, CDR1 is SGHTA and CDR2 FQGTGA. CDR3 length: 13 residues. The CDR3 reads CASSLTPTNEQFF. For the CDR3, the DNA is TGTGCCAGCAGCTTAACGCCTACGAATGAGCAGTTCTTC. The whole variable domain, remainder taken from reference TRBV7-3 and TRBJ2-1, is GAGVSQTPSNKVTEKGKYVELRCDPISGHTALYWYRQSLGQGPEFLIYFQGTGAADDSGLPNDRFFAVRPEGSVSTLKIQRTERGDSAVYLCASSLTPTNEQFFGPGTRLTVL.

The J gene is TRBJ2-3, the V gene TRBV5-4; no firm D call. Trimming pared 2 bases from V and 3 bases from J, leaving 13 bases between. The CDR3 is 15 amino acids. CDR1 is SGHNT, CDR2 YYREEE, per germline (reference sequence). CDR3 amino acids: CASSFPQGLTDTQYF. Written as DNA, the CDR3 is TGTGCCAGCAGCTTCCCCCAAGGGTTGACAGATACGCAGTATTTT.

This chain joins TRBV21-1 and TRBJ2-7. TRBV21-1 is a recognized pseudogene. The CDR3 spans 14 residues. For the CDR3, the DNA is TGTGCCAGGGGTTTGGTAGAGGGGACCTACGAGCAGTACTTC. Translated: CARGLVEGTYEQYF.

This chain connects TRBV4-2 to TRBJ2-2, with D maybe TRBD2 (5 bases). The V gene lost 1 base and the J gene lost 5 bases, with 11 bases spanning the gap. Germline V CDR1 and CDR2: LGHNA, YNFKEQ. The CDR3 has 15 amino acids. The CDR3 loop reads CASSQGASWTGELFF. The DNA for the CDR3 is TGTGCCAGCAGCCAAGGGGCTAGCTGGACCGGGGAGCTGTTTTTT.

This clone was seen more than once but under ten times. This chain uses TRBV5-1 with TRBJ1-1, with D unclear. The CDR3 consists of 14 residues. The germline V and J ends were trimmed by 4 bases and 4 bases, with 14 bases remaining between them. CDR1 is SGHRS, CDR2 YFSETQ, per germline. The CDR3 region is CASSPNEVGTEAFF. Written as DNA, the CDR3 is TGCGCCAGCAGCCCCAATGAGGTGGGCACTGAAGCTTTCTTT.

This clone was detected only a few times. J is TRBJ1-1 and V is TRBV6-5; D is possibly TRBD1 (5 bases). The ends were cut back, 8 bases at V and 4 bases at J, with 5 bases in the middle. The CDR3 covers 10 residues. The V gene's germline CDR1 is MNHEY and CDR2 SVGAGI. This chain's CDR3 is CASGTTEAFF. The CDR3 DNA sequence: TGTGCCAGCGGGACCACTGAAGCTTTCTTT.

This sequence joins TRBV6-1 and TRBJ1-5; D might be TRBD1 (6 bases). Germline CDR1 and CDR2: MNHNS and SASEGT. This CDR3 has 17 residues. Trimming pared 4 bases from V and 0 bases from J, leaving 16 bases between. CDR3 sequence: CASSVVRGSYSNQPQHF. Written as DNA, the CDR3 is TGTGCCAGCAGTGTGGTAAGGGGGTCTTATAGCAATCAGCCCCAGCATTTT.

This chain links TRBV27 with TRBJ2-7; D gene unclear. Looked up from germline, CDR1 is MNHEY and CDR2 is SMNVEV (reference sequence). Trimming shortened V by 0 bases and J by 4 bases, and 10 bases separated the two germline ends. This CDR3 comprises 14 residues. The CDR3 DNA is TGTGCCAGCAGTTTATCGGGTACCACGTACGAGCAGTACTTC. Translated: CASSLSGTTYEQYF.

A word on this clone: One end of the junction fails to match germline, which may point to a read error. The chain's CDR3 is CASSHIAFQETQYF. CDR3 coding DNA: TGCGCCAGCAGCCACATAGCGTTCCAAGAGACCCAGTACTTC. V usage is TRBV7-2 and J usage is TRBJ2-5, with a weak D call TRBD2 (5 bases). CDR1 is SGHTA, CDR2 FQGNSA, per germline. This CDR3 is 14 amino acids long. The full variable domain, with the rest looked up from reference TRBV7-2 and TRBJ2-5, is GAGVSQSPSNKVTEKGKDVELRCDPISGHTALYWYRQSLGQGLEFLIYFQGNSAPDKSGLPSDRFSAERTGGSVSTLTIQRTQQEDSAVYLCASSHIAFQETQYFGPGTRLLVL.

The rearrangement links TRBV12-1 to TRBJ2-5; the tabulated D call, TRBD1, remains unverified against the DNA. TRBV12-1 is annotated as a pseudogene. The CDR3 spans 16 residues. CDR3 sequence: CASSFSPWGPKETQYF. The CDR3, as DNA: TGTGCCAGCAGCTTTAGTCCATGGGGCCCCAAAGAGACCCAGTACTTC.

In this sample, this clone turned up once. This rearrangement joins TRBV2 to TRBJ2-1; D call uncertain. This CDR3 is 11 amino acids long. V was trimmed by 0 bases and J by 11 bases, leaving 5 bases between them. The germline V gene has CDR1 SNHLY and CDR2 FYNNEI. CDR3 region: CASSEASQQFF. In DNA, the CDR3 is TGTGCCAGCAGTGAAGCGTCCCAGCAGTTCTTC.

Here the CDR3 DNA reads TGTGCCAGCAGCGCGGGACTGGCCCGCGGGGAGCTGTTTTTT. This encodes CASSAGLARGELFF. The chain links TRBV9 to TRBJ2-2; TRBD2 is a possible D gene (6 bases). There are 14 residues in the CDR3. Germline CDR1 is SGDLS and CDR2 is YYNGEE. V was shortened by 3 bases and J by 7 bases, with 13 bases between the two germline ends.

CDR3 in amino acids: CASSRPGPGLEQFF. DNA of the CDR3: TGCGCCAGCAGTCGACCAGGACCGGGACTCGAGCAGTTCTTC. V gene TRBV10-1 combines with J gene TRBJ2-1; the D gene is possibly TRBD2 (6 bases). This CDR3 comprises 14 residues. CDR1 and CDR2 (germline): WNHNN, SYGVQD (reference sequence). Trimming took off 5 bases at V and 10 bases at J, with 18 bases between the two ends.

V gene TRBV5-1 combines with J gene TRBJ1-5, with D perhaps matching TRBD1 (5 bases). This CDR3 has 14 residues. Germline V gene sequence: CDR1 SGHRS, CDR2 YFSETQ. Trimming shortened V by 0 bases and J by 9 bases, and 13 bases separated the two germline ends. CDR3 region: CASSLGQRGMPQHF. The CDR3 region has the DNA TGCGCCAGCAGCTTGGGACAGCGGGGAATGCCCCAGCATTTT.

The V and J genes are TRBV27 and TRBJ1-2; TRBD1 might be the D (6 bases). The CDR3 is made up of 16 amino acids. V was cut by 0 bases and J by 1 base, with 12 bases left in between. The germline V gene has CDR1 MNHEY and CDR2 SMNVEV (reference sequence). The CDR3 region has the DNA TGTGCCAGCAGTTTATCACGCAGGGGCTTTAACTATGGCTACACCTTC. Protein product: CASSLSRRGFNYGYTF.

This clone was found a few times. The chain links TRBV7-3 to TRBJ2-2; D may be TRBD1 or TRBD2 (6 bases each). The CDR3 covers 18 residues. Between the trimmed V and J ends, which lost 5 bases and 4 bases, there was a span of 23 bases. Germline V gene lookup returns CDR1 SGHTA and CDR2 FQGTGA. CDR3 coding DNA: TGTGCCAGCAGCCCCTCAGGGGAGTCCGCGGGAATCACCGGGGAGCTGTTTTTT. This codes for CASSPSGESAGITGELFF.

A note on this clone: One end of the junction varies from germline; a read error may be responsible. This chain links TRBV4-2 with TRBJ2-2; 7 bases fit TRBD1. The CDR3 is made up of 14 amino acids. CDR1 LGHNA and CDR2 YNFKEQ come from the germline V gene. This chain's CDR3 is CASSKDRVGGELFF. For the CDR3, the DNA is TGTGCCAGCAGCAAAGACAGGGTGGGCGGGGAGCTGTTTTTT.

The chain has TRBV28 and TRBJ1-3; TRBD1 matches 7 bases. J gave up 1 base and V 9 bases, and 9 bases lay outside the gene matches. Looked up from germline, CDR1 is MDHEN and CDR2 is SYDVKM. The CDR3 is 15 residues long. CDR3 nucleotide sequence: TGTGCCAGTCAATCGACAGGGCGGTCTGGAAACACCATATATTTT. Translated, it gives CASQSTGRSGNTIYF.

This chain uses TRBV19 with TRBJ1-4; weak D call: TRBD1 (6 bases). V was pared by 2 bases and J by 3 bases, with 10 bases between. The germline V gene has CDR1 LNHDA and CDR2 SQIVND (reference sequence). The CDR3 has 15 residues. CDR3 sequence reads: CASSISGASNEKLFF. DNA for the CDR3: TGTGCCAGTAGTATATCGGGGGCCTCTAATGAAAAACTGTTTTTT.

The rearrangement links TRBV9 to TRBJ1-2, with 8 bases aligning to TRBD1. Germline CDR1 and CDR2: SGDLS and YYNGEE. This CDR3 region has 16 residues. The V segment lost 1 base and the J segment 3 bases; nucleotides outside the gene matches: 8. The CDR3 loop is CASSVYHQGADYGYTF. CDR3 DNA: TGTGCCAGCAGCGTATACCACCAGGGGGCTGACTATGGCTACACCTTC.

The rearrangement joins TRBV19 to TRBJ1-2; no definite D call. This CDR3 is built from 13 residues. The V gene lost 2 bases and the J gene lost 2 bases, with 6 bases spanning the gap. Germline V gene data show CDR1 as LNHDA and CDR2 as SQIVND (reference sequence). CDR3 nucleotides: TGTGCCAGTAGTATACAGTTCAACTATGGCTACACCTTC. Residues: CASSIQFNYGYTF.

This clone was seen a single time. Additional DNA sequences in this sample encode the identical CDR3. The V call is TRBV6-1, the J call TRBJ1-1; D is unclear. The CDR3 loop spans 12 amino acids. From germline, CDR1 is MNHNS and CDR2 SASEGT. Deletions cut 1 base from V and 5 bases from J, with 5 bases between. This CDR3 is CASSEVGTEAFF. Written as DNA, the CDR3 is TGTGCCAGCAGTGAAGTGGGGACTGAAGCTTTCTTT.

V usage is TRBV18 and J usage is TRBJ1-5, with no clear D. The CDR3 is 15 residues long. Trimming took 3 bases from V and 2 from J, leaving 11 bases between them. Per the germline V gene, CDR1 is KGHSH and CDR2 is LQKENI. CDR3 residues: CASSPEGRGNQPQHF. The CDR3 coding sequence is TGTGCCAGCTCACCTGAAGGGAGAGGCAATCAGCCCCAGCATTTT.

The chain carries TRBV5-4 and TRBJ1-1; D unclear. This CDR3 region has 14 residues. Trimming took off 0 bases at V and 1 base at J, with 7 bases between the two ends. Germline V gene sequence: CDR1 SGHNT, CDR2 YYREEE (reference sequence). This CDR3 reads CASSLGRRNTEAFF. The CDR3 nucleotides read TGTGCCAGCAGCTTGGGCAGACGGAACACTGAAGCTTTCTTT.

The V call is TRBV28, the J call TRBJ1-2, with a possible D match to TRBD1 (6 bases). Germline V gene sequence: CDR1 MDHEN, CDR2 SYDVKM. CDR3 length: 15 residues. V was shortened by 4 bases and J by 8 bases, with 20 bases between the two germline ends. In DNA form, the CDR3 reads TGTGCCAGCAGTTCCCTAGGGGGGAGGGTAGGCGGCTACACCTTC. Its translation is CASSSLGGRVGGYTF.

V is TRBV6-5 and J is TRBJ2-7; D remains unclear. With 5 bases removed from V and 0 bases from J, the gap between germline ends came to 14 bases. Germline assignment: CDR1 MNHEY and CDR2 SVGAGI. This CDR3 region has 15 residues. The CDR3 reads CASSPSERASYEQYF. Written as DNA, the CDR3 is TGTGCCAGCAGTCCCTCCGAGCGCGCCTCCTACGAGCAGTACTTC.